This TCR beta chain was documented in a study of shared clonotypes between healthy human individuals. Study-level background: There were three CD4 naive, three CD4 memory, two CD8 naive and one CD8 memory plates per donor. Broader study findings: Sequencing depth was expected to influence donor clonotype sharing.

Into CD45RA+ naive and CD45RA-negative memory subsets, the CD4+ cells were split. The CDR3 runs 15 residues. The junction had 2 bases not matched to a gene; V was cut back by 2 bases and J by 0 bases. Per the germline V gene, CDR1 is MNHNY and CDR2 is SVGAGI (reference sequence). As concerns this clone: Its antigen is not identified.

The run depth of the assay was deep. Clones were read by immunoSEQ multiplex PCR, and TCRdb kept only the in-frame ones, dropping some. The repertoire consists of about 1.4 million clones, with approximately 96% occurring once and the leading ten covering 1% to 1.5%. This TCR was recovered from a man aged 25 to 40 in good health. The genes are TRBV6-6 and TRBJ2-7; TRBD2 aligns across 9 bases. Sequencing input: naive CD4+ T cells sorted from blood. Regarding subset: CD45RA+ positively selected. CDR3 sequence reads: CASSYPSGNSYEQYF. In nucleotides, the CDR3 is TGTGCCAGCAGTTACCCTAGCGGGAACTCCTACGAGCAGTACTTC.